Many counts were recorded for the clone carrying this TCR beta chain. This CDR3 is built from 15 residues. V lost 1 base and J 4 bases, leaving 11 bases between the germline ends. From germline, CDR1 is LGHNA and CDR2 YNFKEQ. These data come from a study of T cell repertoires in cytomegalovirus infection. In TCRdb, the reads were re-called with MiXCR into one record per CDR3 protein. The table records approximately 240,000 distinct CDR3 sequences, more than 9% of them present only once. The sequencing input was PBMCs. The clonotype originates from a human donor in good health (CMV status not recorded). Some clones in this sample may be carry-over from other donors' samples. V is TRBV4-2 and J is TRBJ1-5, with D possibly TRBD1 on 6 matching bases. The CDR3 loop is CASSQGYRDNQPQHF. CDR3 sequence (DNA): TGTGCCAGCAGCCAAGGATACAGGGATAATCAGCCCCAGCATTTT.